The 28 T cell receptor beta chains reported below all come from one sample, sequenced in a study of T cells in Graves' hyperthyroidism and ophthalmopathy. Amplified TCR beta CDR3 regions came from RNA transcripts. With the HTBI primer set, the TCR CDR3 went through a first round of RT-PCR. TCRdb re-derived calls from the multiplex PCR reads in MiXCR, one entry per CDR3 protein. Here the sample spans approximately 600,000 distinct CDR3 sequences, about 14% being singletons. The sample comprised blood. All receptors derive from a woman aged 25-40 years with Graves' hyperthyroidism that later progressed to Graves' ophthalmopathy.

This clonotype was counted at least ten times. The chain combines TRBV12-3 or TRBV12-4 with TRBJ1-2, with 11 bases fitting TRBD1. J was trimmed by 6 bases and V by 5 bases; bases with no gene match: 5. There are 14 residues in the CDR3. CDR3 in amino acids: CASSPGQGADGYTF. CDR3 coding DNA: TGTGCCAGCAGTCCAGGACAGGGGGCGGATGGCTACACCTTC.

This clonotype was recorded at least ten times. V gene TRBV19 combines with J gene TRBJ1-1; D is uncertain. This CDR3 spans 11 amino acids. Germline values: CDR1 LNHDA, CDR2 SQIVND (reference sequence). V gave up 6 bases and J gave up 3 bases, with 5 bases separating them. In nucleotides, the CDR3 is TGTGCCAGTAGCGGGTACACTGAAGCTTTCTTT. It codes for CASSGYTEAFF.

This clonotype was counted between two and nine times. The rearrangement links TRBV30 to TRBJ1-3; 7 nucleotides line up with TRBD1. The trim removed 1 base at V and 8 bases at J, leaving 5 bases unmatched. Germline lookup yields CDR1 GTSNPN and CDR2 SVGIG (reference sequence). CDR3 length: 13 residues. The CDR3 reads CAWSEGAVDTIYF. The CDR3 nucleotides are TGTGCCTGGAGTGAGGGGGCCGTGGACACCATATATTTT.

The table lists this clonotype with many counts. This sequence joins TRBV24-1 and TRBJ2-6; D is perhaps TRBD1 or TRBD2 (5 bases each). Germline CDR1 KGHDR, CDR2 SFDVKD. The CDR3 covers 18 residues. Deletions cut 6 bases from V and 2 bases from J, with 19 bases between. In nucleotides, the CDR3 is TGTGCCACCAGTAACGGACACCAGGGAGCGGCTGGGGCCAACGTCCTGACTTTC. Protein product: CATSNGHQGAAGANVLTF.

For the CDR3, the DNA is TGTGCCAGCAGCCCCTTCGGGACTAGCGGGGCCGGGGAGCAGTACTTC. Its protein product is CASSPFGTSGAGEQYF. This chain joins TRBV3-1 and TRBJ2-7, with TRBD2 matching 13 bases. The germline V gene has CDR1 LGHDT and CDR2 YNNKEL (reference sequence). V shed 4 bases, J shed 7 bases, and the junction held 10 bases outside the gene matches. The CDR3 sequence is 16 residues long.

This clonotype was detected many times. This sequence joins TRBV20-1 and TRBJ2-1; a weak D match, TRBD2 (5 bases). Trimming took off 0 bases at V and 7 bases at J, with 13 bases between the two ends. The germline V gene has CDR1 DFQATT and CDR2 SNEGSKA (reference sequence). The CDR3 runs to 14 residues. CDR3 in DNA: TGCAGTGCTAGAGAAACCCTAGCTGGGAATGAGCAGTTCTTC. Translation: CSARETLAGNEQFF.

This clonotype has at least ten counts. The chain joins TRBV12-5 to TRBJ1-1; D not resolved. This CDR3 has 14 amino acids. The ends were cut back, 7 bases at V and 0 bases at J, with 12 bases in the middle. Germline loops: CDR1 LGHNT, CDR2 FRNRAP. CDR3 in amino acids: CASEGRELNTEAFF. CDR3 DNA sequence: TGTGCTAGTGAAGGGAGGGAATTGAACACTGAAGCTTTCTTT.

This clonotype was seen many times. The chain recombines TRBV28 with TRBJ1-4; D uncertain. Trimming took off 3 bases at V and 8 bases at J, with 13 bases between the two ends. CDR1 is MDHEN and CDR2 is SYDVKM in the germline V gene. This CDR3 is 14 amino acids long. DNA of the CDR3: TGTGCCAGCAGTTTGCCTCCGACGGGAGAAAAACTGTTTTTT. It yields the protein CASSLPPTGEKLFF.

This chain connects TRBV6-5 to TRBJ2-1; D not certain. CDR1 is MNHEY, CDR2 SVGAGI, per germline. This CDR3 contains 11 residues. V was shortened by 3 bases and J by 6 bases, with 3 bases between the two germline ends. Here the CDR3 reads CASSYRNEQFF. Here the CDR3 DNA reads TGTGCCAGCAGTTATCGCAATGAGCAGTTCTTC.

V gene TRBV4-1 combines with J gene TRBJ2-7; 7 nucleotides match TRBD2. Germline values: CDR1 MGHRA, CDR2 YSYEKL. This CDR3 has 16 residues. The junction had 9 bases not matched to a gene; V was cut back by 0 bases and J by 4 bases. The CDR3 DNA follows: TGCGCCAGCAGCCAAGACCTCTGGGGAGGGGCTTACGAGCAGTACTTC. It is translated as CASSQDLWGGAYEQYF.

As for this clonotype: At one end, the junction sequence differs from germline, possibly due to a read error. The V gene is TRBV28, the J gene TRBJ2-1; 7 bases align to TRBD2. Germline assignment: CDR1 MDHEN and CDR2 SYDVKM. The CDR3 contains 14 residues. The CDR3 nucleotides read TGTGCCAGCAGTTTATGGGGAGGGCTAGGGGAGCGGTTCTTC. It is translated as CASSLWGGLGERFF.

The rearrangement uses TRBV7-9 and TRBJ2-7; the D gene could be TRBD1 or TRBD2 (5 bases each). CDR3 length: 11 amino acids. V gave up 4 bases and J gave up 6 bases, with 7 bases separating them. Germline values: CDR1 SEHNR, CDR2 FQNEAQ (reference sequence). In nucleotides, the CDR3 is TGTGCCAGCAGCTGGGACGCCGAGCAGTACTTC. This gives the protein CASSWDAEQYF.

Only a few counts were recorded for this clonotype. J is TRBJ1-5 and V is TRBV19; tentatively, D is TRBD1 (5 bases). The germline gives CDR1 LNHDA, CDR2 SQIVND (reference sequence). The CDR3 runs to 16 residues. V was shortened by 1 base and J by 1 base, with 11 bases between the two germline ends. The DNA for the CDR3 is TGTGCCAGTAGTATAGTTGGGGCAGGAAGCAATCAGCCCCAGCATTTT. This encodes CASSIVGAGSNQPQHF.

This clonotype showed up many times. The V and J genes are TRBV27 and TRBJ2-7, with 11 bases aligning to TRBD2. V lost 5 bases, J lost 0 bases, and 3 bases stayed unmatched. CDR3 length: 15 residues. The germline V gene encodes CDR1 MNHEY and CDR2 SMNVEV (reference sequence). CDR3 region: CASSVLAGGSYEQYF. As DNA, the CDR3 is TGTGCCAGCAGTGTCCTAGCGGGAGGCTCCTACGAGCAGTACTTC.

V is TRBV7-9 and J is TRBJ2-3; no reliable D call. V lost 5 bases and J 2 bases, leaving 17 bases between the germline ends. Germline CDR1 is SEHNR and CDR2 is FQNEAQ (reference sequence). The CDR3 consists of 16 residues. CDR3 sequence: CASSLGPKHPTDTQYF. As DNA, the CDR3 is TGTGCCAGCAGCCTCGGCCCTAAGCACCCCACAGATACGCAGTATTTT.

This clonotype was recorded many times. The chain combines TRBV10-3 with TRBJ2-3; D might be TRBD1 or TRBD2, each matching 5 bases. CDR3 size: 16 residues. The V gene's germline CDR1 is ENHRY and CDR2 SYGVKD. Between the trimmed V and J ends, which lost 4 bases and 5 bases, there was a span of 19 bases. CDR3 nucleotide sequence: TGTGCCATCAGTGTCGATGGGACCAATCTCATAGATACGCAGTATTTT. Encoded protein: CAISVDGTNLIDTQYF.

At least ten counts were recorded for this clonotype. The gene calls are TRBV12-3 or TRBV12-4 and TRBJ1-3; no clear D gene. The CDR3 spans 15 residues. The V end was cut by 3 bases, the J end by 4 bases, with 13 bases between. CDR3 sequence: CASSLAPPGGNTIYF. In DNA, the CDR3 is TGTGCCAGCAGTTTGGCTCCGCCGGGGGGAAACACCATATATTTT.

This clonotype was found many times. This chain joins TRBV12-3 or TRBV12-4 and TRBJ2-7, with TRBD2 as a possible D gene (5 bases). The CDR3 is 12 amino acids. The V and J ends lost 4 bases and 7 bases respectively, with 11 bases between them. The CDR3 region is CASSSGDGEQYF. CDR3 sequence (DNA): TGTGCCAGCAGTTCCGGGGATGGGGAGCAGTACTTC.

Worth noting for this clonotype: A read error may be the cause here, since a much bigger clone is one base away. The rearrangement links TRBV27 to TRBJ2-6; 9 nucleotides agree with TRBD2. After removal of 5 bases from V and 3 bases from J, the junction contained 2 bases not matched to a gene. This CDR3 spans 15 amino acids. Germline assignment: CDR1 MNHEY and CDR2 SMNVEV (reference sequence). The CDR3 sequence is CASSPSGNGANVLTF. CDR3 DNA: TGTGCCAGCAGTCCTAGCGGGAATGGGGCCAACGTCCTGACTTTC.

The table lists this clonotype with a count of one. This chain connects TRBV12-3 or TRBV12-4 to TRBJ1-1, with D maybe TRBD1 (5 bases). The CDR3 totals 13 residues. The V end was cut by 2 bases, the J end by 10 bases, with 14 bases between. The CDR3 reads CASSLIQGGRAFF. The CDR3 bases are TGTGCCAGCAGTTTAATTCAGGGTGGCAGAGCTTTCTTT.

This clonotype appeared many times. V is TRBV6-1 and J is TRBJ1-1, with D maybe TRBD1 (5 bases). This CDR3 is 13 amino acids long. V lost 10 bases, J lost 3 bases, and 15 bases lay in between. Germline-derived CDR1 and CDR2 are MNHNS and SASEGT. This CDR3 reads CATHTGGDTEAFF. The CDR3 nucleotides read TGTGCCACCCACACTGGGGGTGACACTGAAGCTTTCTTT.

This clonotype was observed a few times. A much larger clone lies a single base off, so this may be a read error. The CDR3, as DNA: TGTGCCAGCAGTGAACAGGGGGGCTCCTGCGAGCAGTACTTC. This sequence encodes CASSEQGGSCEQYF. V usage is TRBV2 and J usage is TRBJ2-7, with D maybe TRBD1 (7 bases). Germline CDR1 SNHLY, CDR2 FYNNEI. This CDR3 is 14 amino acids long.

This clonotype was seen ten or more times. The rearrangement uses TRBV7-9 and TRBJ2-7; maybe TRBD2 (6 bases). CDR1 is SEHNR, CDR2 FQNEAQ, per germline (reference sequence). V was cut by 7 bases and J by 2 bases, with 12 bases left in between. The CDR3 length is 13 residues. CDR3 sequence: CASTHTGAYEQYF. DNA for the CDR3: TGTGCCAGCACCCACACGGGGGCCTACGAGCAGTACTTC. Together with reference TRBV7-9 and TRBJ2-7, the CDR3 gives the full variable domain: DTGVSQNPRHKITKRGQNVTFRCDPISEHNRLYWYRQTLGQGPEFLTYFQNEAQLEKSRLLSDRFSAERPKGSFSTLEIQRTEQGDSAMYLCASTHTGAYEQYFGPGTRLTVT.

This clonotype was seen ten or more times. V and J are TRBV28 and TRBJ2-3, with D tentatively TRBD2 (6 bases). The CDR3 extends over 17 amino acids. With 5 bases removed from V and 5 bases from J, the gap between germline ends came to 23 bases. Germline V lookup: CDR1 MDHEN, CDR2 SYDVKM. CDR3 residues: CASSPLGEGRRGDTQYF. In DNA form, the CDR3 reads TGTGCCAGCAGTCCGCTCGGAGAGGGCCGGAGGGGAGATACGCAGTATTTT.

This clonotype has ten or more counts. This sequence joins TRBV20-1 and TRBJ1-5; D is uncertain. V gave up 1 base and J gave up 5 bases, with 6 bases separating them. The CDR3 totals 12 residues. Looked up from germline, CDR1 is DFQATT and CDR2 is SNEGSKA (reference sequence). The CDR3 sequence is CSARVGDQPQHF. The CDR3 nucleotides are TGCAGTGCTAGAGTAGGAGATCAGCCCCAGCATTTT.

This clonotype was observed a few times. This chain connects TRBV5-1 to TRBJ1-4, with D possibly being TRBD1 (5 bases). There are 16 residues in the CDR3. Deletions cut 0 bases from V and 3 bases from J, with 12 bases between. Per the germline V gene, CDR1 is SGHRS and CDR2 is YFSETQ. The CDR3 DNA reads as TGCGCCAGCAGCTTGGACGGGGGGACGGCTAATGAAAAACTGTTTTTT. Translating gives CASSLDGGTANEKLFF.

The chain employs TRBV28 and TRBJ1-2, with a possible D match to TRBD1 (6 bases). The CDR3 runs 14 residues. Trimming took off 6 bases at V and 4 bases at J, with 15 bases between the two ends. Germline lookup yields CDR1 MDHEN and CDR2 SYDVKM. CDR3 protein: CASRLTGVGYGYTF. The CDR3 coding sequence is TGTGCCAGCAGATTGACAGGAGTCGGCTATGGCTACACCTTC.

The sample holds many counts of this clonotype. This sequence joins TRBV11-3 and TRBJ1-6, with 7 bases that match TRBD1. CDR3 size: 13 residues. V gave up 4 bases and J gave up 8 bases; unmatched junction bases: 2. Germline V gene lookup returns CDR1 SGHNT and CDR2 YENEEA. CDR3 loop: CASSSGGDSPLHF. Written as DNA, the CDR3 is TGTGCCAGCAGCTCAGGGGGGGATTCACCCCTCCACTTT.